Listed below are T cell receptor beta chains from one sample, sequenced in a study of control samples from healthy donors and cancer patients. The data were produced by immunoSEQ multiplex PCR, yet TCRdb's version contains in-frame clones alone and is incomplete. The repertoire holds approximately 100,000 clones, with about 89% as singletons. Material for sequencing was blood. These receptors were taken from a man younger than 45 in good health. CDR3s include the opening cysteine and the closing phenylalanine or tryptophan. The D gene is left open where the match is weak. Only part of the rows carry a size: once, few, many, or a class if the clone is expanded.

.	TRBV14	.	TRBJ2-1	CASSHFRGGNEQFF	TGTGCCAGCAGCCATTTCAGGGGAGGCAATGAGCAGTTCTTC
.	TRBV6-5	.	TRBJ1-5	CASSYLRGQPQHF	TGTGCCAGCAGTTACTTGAGGGGTCAGCCCCAGCATTTT
.	TRBV19	.	TRBJ1-1	CASSIEAANTEAFF	TGTGCCAGTAGTATAGAGGCCGCGAACACTGAAGCTTTCTTT
.	TRBV30	.	TRBJ1-1	CAWSPGNTEAFF	TGTGCCTGGAGTCCAGGGAACACTGAAGCTTTCTTT
.	TRBV12-3/TRBV12-4	.	TRBJ2-3	CASSLGDTQYF	TGTGCCAGCAGTTTGGGGGATACGCAGTATTTT
.	TRBV12-5	.	TRBJ2-2	CASAMGGTEKSGELFF	TGTGCTAGTGCCATGGGGGGGACAGAAAAGAGCGGGGAGCTGTTTTTT
.	TRBV19	.	TRBJ2-7	CASSIGRADTYEQYF	TGTGCCAGTAGTATAGGACGGGCAGATACCTACGAGCAGTACTTC
TRBD1	TRBV6-5	.	TRBJ1-2	CASRANRGANYGYTF	TGTGCCAGCAGGGCTAACAGGGGAGCTAACTATGGCTACACCTTC
TRBD2	TRBV5-1	.	TRBJ2-7	CASSRGAPGGYEQYF	TGCGCCAGCAGCAGAGGGGCCCCGGGAGGCTACGAGCAGTACTTC
.	TRBV28	.	TRBJ2-7	CASRDRLYEQYF	TGTGCCAGCAGAGACAGACTTTACGAGCAGTACTTC
TRBD2	TRBV4-3	.	TRBJ2-7	CASSQVASGASYEQYF	TGCGCCAGCAGCCAAGTAGCTAGCGGGGCTTCCTACGAGCAGTACTTC
.	TRBV5-6	.	TRBJ1-1	CASSLGGGGAKTFF	TGTGCCAGCAGCTTGGGTGGTGGGGGGGCGAAGACTTTCTTT
.	TRBV28	.	TRBJ1-6	CASSFDSYSPLHF	TGTGCCAGCAGTTTTGACAGTTATTCACCCCTCCACTTT
.	TRBV7-9	.	TRBJ2-1	CASSLKLGHPSYNEQFF	TGTGCCAGCAGCCTAAAGCTAGGGCATCCCTCCTACAATGAGCAGTTCTTC
TRBD1	TRBV18	.	TRBJ2-3	CASSPIRQGDTQYF	TGTGCCAGCTCACCGATAAGACAGGGTGATACGCAGTATTTT
.	TRBV6-5	.	TRBJ1-3	CASSSVRAAGNTIYF	TGTGCCAGCAGTTCCGTGAGGGCGGCTGGAAACACCATATATTTT
.	TRBV18	.	TRBJ2-5	CASSPHHQETQYF	TGTGCCAGCTCACCGCATCATCAGGAGACCCAGTACTTC
.	TRBV10-1	.	TRBJ2-7	CASGGNLREQYF	TGCGCCAGCGGGGGGAACTTACGCGAGCAGTACTTC
TRBD2	TRBV6-5	.	TRBJ2-7	CASSYSGTSGYEQYF	TGTGCCAGCAGTTACTCCGGGACTAGCGGTTACGAGCAGTACTTC
TRBD1	TRBV12-5	.	TRBJ2-6	CASGLRTGRETGANVLTF	TGTGCTAGTGGTTTGAGGACAGGGAGAGAAACTGGGGCCAACGTCCTGACTTTC
.	TRBV5-6	.	TRBJ1-4	CASSFGRNNEKLFF	TGTGCCAGCAGCTTCGGACGGAATAATGAAAAACTGTTTTTT
TRBD1	TRBV10-3	.	TRBJ2-5	CAIKRTGEVWETQYF	TGTGCCATCAAAAGGACAGGCGAGGTATGGGAGACCCAGTACTTC
.	TRBV5-5	.	TRBJ2-3	CASSQGPSILDTQYF	TGTGCCAGCAGCCAGGGACCCTCTATACTAGATACGCAGTATTTT
.	TRBV15	once	TRBJ2-3	CATSRDADTDTQYF	TGTGCCACCAGCCGAGACGCCGACACAGATACGCAGTATTTT
.	TRBV28	many	TRBJ1-2	CASSSGSANYGYTF	TGTGCCAGCAGTTCAGGGTCGGCTAACTATGGCTACACCTTC
.	TRBV12-5	.	TRBJ2-3	CASGLLTRTDTQYF	TGTGCTAGTGGTCTCCTCACAAGGACAGATACGCAGTATTTT
.	TRBV9	.	TRBJ2-5	CASSVDPTQETQYF	TGTGCCAGCAGCGTAGACCCGACGCAAGAGACCCAGTACTTC
.	TRBV7-2	.	TRBJ2-5	CASSLEASPAQYF	TGTGCCAGCAGCTTAGAAGCTAGCCCTGCCCAGTACTTC
.	TRBV7-3	.	TRBJ2-2	CASSLRQGGTGELFF	TGTGCTAGCAGTCTTCGACAGGGAGGGACCGGGGAGCTGTTTTTT
.	TRBV6-5	.	TRBJ1-3	CASGRTGGGGNTIYF	TGTGCCAGCGGACGGACGGGAGGAGGTGGAAACACCATATATTTT
.	TRBV4-3	.	TRBJ2-7	CASSQDMPRTVNPPYEQYF	TGCGCCAGCAGCCAGGATATGCCGAGGACCGTCAATCCACCCTACGAGCAGTACTTC
TRBD2	TRBV5-1	.	TRBJ2-1	CASSLAGGSSYNEQFF	TGCGCCAGCAGCTTGGCGGGAGGGAGCTCCTACAATGAGCAGTTCTTC
.	TRBV28	.	TRBJ1-2	CASSLHRDRGGYGYTF	TGTGCCAGCAGCTTGCACAGGGATCGTGGCGGGTATGGCTACACCTTC
.	TRBV9	.	TRBJ2-1	CASSVVGNIEQFF	TGTGCCAGCAGCGTAGTAGGGAATATCGAGCAGTTCTTC
TRBD2	TRBV6-2/TRBV6-3	.	TRBJ2-3	CASSLRASGSWGTQYF	TGTGCCAGCAGCCTTCGGGCTAGCGGGAGTTGGGGTACGCAGTATTTT